This is a list of T cell receptor beta chains from one sample in a study of control samples from healthy donors and cancer patients. Assay: immunoSEQ multiplex PCR; the TCRdb copy retains only in-frame clones and omits some. The top ten hold approximately 39% of the sample, which has about 120,000 clones, about 90% seen once. Sequencing was done on a sample of blood. The source of these receptors is a man aged 45-65 years in good health. Both conserved end residues are part of each CDR3. The D gene is left open where the match is weak. Size is stated for part of the rows, as once, few or many counts, or as a class when the clone is expanded.

V	J	D	size	CDR3	DNA
TRBV19	TRBJ1-1	TRBD1	NA	CASRDSSNTEAFF	TGTGCCTCTCGGGACAGCTCGAACACTGAAGCTTTCTTT
TRBV3-1/TRBV3-2	TRBJ2-4	NA	NA	CASSLRGLANIQYF	TGTGCCAGCAGCCTCCGCGGCCTAGCGAACATTCAGTACTTC
TRBV5-1	TRBJ1-1	NA	NA	CASSSTGQNTEAFF	TGCGCCAGCAGCTCGACAGGACAGAACACTGAAGCTTTCTTT
TRBV5-1	TRBJ1-1	NA	NA	CASSLVGVTEAFF	TGCGCCAGCAGCTTGGTTGGGGTCACTGAAGCTTTCTTT
TRBV5-5	TRBJ2-7	TRBD1	once	CASSYGTAYEQYF	TGTGCCAGCAGCTACGGGACAGCCTACGAGCAGTACTTC
TRBV27	TRBJ1-3	NA	NA	CATPREEGNGNTIYF	TGTGCCACCCCCCGGGAGGAGGGTAACGGAAACACCATATATTTT
TRBV18	TRBJ1-2	NA	NA	CAIPGGSANYGYTF	TGTGCCATTCCCGGGGGGTCAGCTAACTATGGCTACACCTTC
TRBV4-1	TRBJ1-4	NA	few	CASSQDRGGYREKLFF	TGCGCCAGCAGCCAAGATCGAGGGGGGTATCGGGAAAAACTGTTTTTT
TRBV4-2	TRBJ2-3	TRBD2	NA	CASSQGYQRDTDTQYF	TGTGCCAGCAGCCAAGGGTACCAGCGGGACACAGATACGCAGTATTTT
TRBV3-1/TRBV3-2	TRBJ1-1	NA	NA	CASSPWTTAEWSEAFF	TGTGCCAGCAGCCCATGGACGACAGCGGAGTGGTCTGAAGCTTTCTTT
TRBV7-2	TRBJ2-7	TRBD1	few	CASSIGTGSYEQYF	TGTGCCAGCAGCATAGGGACAGGGTCCTACGAGCAGTACTTC
TRBV9	TRBJ2-3	NA	NA	CASSVEGRTTDTQYF	TGTGCCAGCAGCGTAGAGGGTAGAACCACAGATACGCAGTATTTT
TRBV2	TRBJ1-4	NA	NA	CASSEGQAIEKLFF	TGTGCCAGCAGTGAAGGGCAGGCCATTGAAAAACTGTTTTTT
TRBV7-2	TRBJ1-5	TRBD1	NA	CASSLNGQGTQPQHF	TGTGCCAGCAGCCTCAATGGACAGGGAACCCAGCCCCAGCATTTT
TRBV4-1	TRBJ2-7	NA	NA	CASSQSFGLTAYEQYF	TGCGCCAGCAGCCAATCCTTCGGACTGACTGCCTACGAGCAGTACTTC
TRBV5-1	TRBJ1-1	NA	NA	CASRDTSNTEAFF	TGCGCCAGCAGGGACACATCGAACACTGAAGCTTTCTTT
TRBV5-4	TRBJ2-4	NA	NA	CASRSALDRPIQYF	TGTGCCAGCAGATCGGCCCTGGACAGACCAATTCAGTACTTC
TRBV19	TRBJ1-3	NA	NA	CASSTSIIPGNTIYF	TGTGCCAGTAGCACTTCGATAATTCCTGGAAACACCATATATTTT
TRBV12-3/TRBV12-4	TRBJ2-5	NA	NA	CASSLEEETQYF	TGTGCCAGCAGTTTGGAGGAAGAGACCCAGTACTTC
TRBV30	TRBJ1-2	NA	once	CAWSVYRTAYGYTF	TGTGCCTGGAGTGTATACCGGACAGCCTATGGCTACACCTTC
TRBV28	TRBJ1-5	NA	NA	CASSPYEVGQPQHF	TGTGCCAGCAGTCCATATGAGGTGGGTCAGCCCCAGCATTTT
TRBV7-2	TRBJ1-3	NA	NA	CASSVTQTNSGNTIYF	TGTGCCAGCAGCGTAACCCAGACAAACTCTGGAAACACCATATATTTT
TRBV12-3/TRBV12-4	TRBJ1-1	NA	NA	CASTPLINTEAFF	TGTGCCAGCACCCCCCTGATTAACACTGAAGCTTTCTTT
TRBV10-3	TRBJ2-1	NA	NA	CATSGHGLYNEQFF	TGTGCCACCAGTGGACATGGATTATACAATGAGCAGTTCTTC
TRBV6-1	TRBJ1-1	TRBD1	NA	CASSEWTGVDTEAFF	TGTGCCAGCAGTGAATGGACAGGGGTAGACACTGAAGCTTTCTTT
TRBV6-1	TRBJ2-3	NA	NA	CASTRTENTDTQYF	TGTGCCAGCACCAGGACGGAAAACACAGATACGCAGTATTTT
TRBV5-1	TRBJ1-1	TRBD1	NA	CASSLGTGDAEAFF	TGCGCCAGCAGCTTAGGGACAGGGGACGCTGAAGCTTTCTTT
TRBV15	TRBJ2-5	NA	NA	CATSPRAGKTQYF	TGTGCCACCAGCCCCAGGGCGGGGAAGACCCAGTACTTC
TRBV4-1	TRBJ2-6	NA	NA	CASSRHNGRTSGANVLTF	TGCGCCAGCAGCCGCCATAACGGACGCACCTCTGGGGCCAACGTCCTGACTTTC
TRBV10-2	TRBJ2-5	NA	few	CASSEQGRETQYF	TGCGCCAGCAGTGAACAGGGACGGGAGACCCAGTACTTC
TRBV4-1	TRBJ2-1	TRBD1	NA	CASSQGGGTYNEQFF	TGCGCCAGCAGCCAAGGAGGGGGCACCTACAATGAGCAGTTCTTC
TRBV5-1	TRBJ1-2	TRBD1	once	CASSLAGQGSYGYTF	TGCGCCAGCAGCTTGGCTGGACAGGGTTCTTATGGCTACACCTTC
TRBV5-8	TRBJ2-7	TRBD1	NA	CASSTGQGRYEQYF	TGTGCCAGCAGCACAGGACAGGGTAGGTACGAGCAGTACTTC
TRBV3-1/TRBV3-2	TRBJ2-7	NA	NA	CASSQGTLAYEQYF	TGTGCCAGCAGCCAAGGAACCTTGGCCTACGAGCAGTACTTC
TRBV3-1/TRBV3-2	TRBJ1-6	NA	NA	CASSPARDSCSYNSPLHF	TGTGCCAGCAGCCCAGCCCGGGACTCCTGCTCCTATAATTCACCCCTCCACTTT
TRBV5-1	TRBJ1-5	TRBD1	NA	CASSLDRGNQPQHF	TGCGCCAGCAGCTTGGACAGGGGTAATCAGCCCCAGCATTTT